This TCR beta chain was recorded in a study of OX40 agonist ivuxolimab in advanced cancers. Study details: Those treated in dose escalation had hepatocellular carcinoma, melanoma, renal cell cancer or head and neck cancer. The study's findings and limits: Part of the nonresponder group also had normalized T-cell clonal expansion that was low.

About this clone: Antigen: not known.

Data came from immunoSEQ multiplex PCR; TCRdb stores just in-frame clones and leaves some out. The table has 66,000 or so clones, 60% to 80% seen once. V lost 5 bases, J lost 0 bases, and 14 bases lay in between. CDR3 length: 16 residues. Germline CDR1 and CDR2: SGHNT and YENEEA. The chain employs TRBV11-3 and TRBJ2-1; D gene uncertain. This specimen was CD4+ or CD8+ T cells sorted from blood, taken in a trial of the OX40 agonist ivuxolimab. This clonotype was sampled from an adult with an advanced solid tumor such as melanoma, head and neck, liver or kidney cancer. The CDR3 region has the DNA TGTGCCAGCAGCCCTCTCTGGCAAGGCTCCTACAATGAGCAGTTCTTC. It is translated as CASSPLWQGSYNEQFF.